These T cell receptor beta chains were read from a single sample in a study of blood T cell dynamics during melanoma immunotherapy. Clones were read by immunoSEQ multiplex PCR, and TCRdb kept only the in-frame ones, dropping some. The sample has some 25,000 clones; approximately 90% are singletons. The sequences come from blood, collected from a patient treated with checkpoint blockade. The receptors derive from a human donor with melanoma. The CDR3 runs from the conserved cysteine through the conserved F or W. The D gene is left open where the match is weak. Not all rows give a size; the values are once, few, many and, for expanded clones, a class.

d_call | j_call | v_call | clone_size | cdr3_aa | cdr3_nt
- | TRBJ2-4 | TRBV2 | few | CASSVAEGRDIQYF | TGTGCCAGCAGTGTGGCCGAGGGACGGGACATTCAGTACTTC
- | TRBJ1-4 | TRBV7-8 | - | CASSLHFRDIPSSEKLFF | TGTGCCAGCAGCTTACACTTCCGGGACATCCCCAGTAGCGAAAAACTGTTTTTT
- | TRBJ1-3 | TRBV7-9 | - | CASSLGNSGNTIYF | TGTGCCAGCAGCTTAGGGAATTCTGGAAACACCATATATTTT
- | TRBJ2-2 | TRBV29-1 | - | CSVDGSLGGTGELFF | TGCAGCGTGGATGGGTCCCTCGGGGGTACCGGGGAGCTGTTTTTT
TRBD2 | TRBJ2-7 | TRBV27 | - | CASSSTSGRNEQYF | TGTGCCAGCAGTTCGACTAGCGGGAGAAACGAGCAGTACTTC
- | TRBJ1-2 | TRBV5-1 | - | CASSFDPTPYYGYTF | TGCGCCAGCAGCTTTGATCCTACCCCGTACTATGGCTACACCTTC
TRBD2 | TRBJ2-7 | TRBV7-9 | - | CASSPLERDSSYEQYF | TGTGCCAGCAGCCCCCTCGAGCGGGACTCCTCCTACGAGCAGTACTTC
- | TRBJ2-6 | TRBV25-1 | - | CASSEYVAGANVLTF | TGTGCCAGCAGTGAATACGTGGCTGGGGCCAACGTCCTGACTTTC
- | TRBJ2-5 | TRBV5-1 | - | CASSSAVGMETQYF | TGCGCCAGCAGCTCTGCAGTGGGCATGGAGACCCAGTACTTC
- | TRBJ2-7 | TRBV28 | - | CASKTGLNYEQYF | TGTGCCAGCAAGACGGGACTCAACTACGAGCAGTACTTC
TRBD2 | TRBJ2-1 | TRBV6-1 | - | CASSERLAGVLDEQFF | TGTGCCAGCAGTGAAAGACTAGCGGGAGTTCTCGATGAGCAGTTCTTC
TRBD2 | TRBJ2-5 | TRBV6-1 | once | CASSGTSAVKTQYF | TGTGCCAGCAGTGGGACTAGCGCCGTAAAGACCCAGTACTTC
TRBD2 | TRBJ2-1 | TRBV10-2 | - | CASSEWATSGRAHEQFF | TGCGCCAGCAGTGAGTGGGCGACTAGCGGGAGGGCCCATGAGCAGTTCTTC
- | TRBJ2-7 | TRBV6-5 | once | CASSYSTGRSYEQYF | TGTGCCAGCAGTTACTCGACAGGTCGTTCCTACGAGCAGTACTTC
TRBD1 | TRBJ1-1 | TRBV7-9 | - | CASSPTGDTEAFF | TGTGCCAGCAGTCCGACAGGGGACACTGAAGCTTTCTTT
- | TRBJ2-1 | TRBV6-6 | - | CASSLDFEQFF | TGTGCCAGCAGTTTAGATTTTGAGCAGTTCTTC
TRBD1 | TRBJ1-5 | TRBV15 | - | CATSLRGNQPQHF | TGTGCCACCAGCCTCAGGGGGAATCAGCCCCAGCATTTT
- | TRBJ1-1 | TRBV6-1 | - | CASSSHLQENTEAFF | TGTGCCAGCAGTTCCCATTTACAGGAGAACACTGAAGCTTTCTTT
TRBD1 | TRBJ2-7 | TRBV27 | - | CASSLRVPGQLTYEQYF | TGTGCCAGCAGTTTAAGGGTTCCGGGACAGTTAACCTACGAGCAGTACTTC
TRBD2 | TRBJ2-6 | TRBV5-8 | once | CASSLEREFSGANVLTF | TGTGCCAGCAGCTTGGAGCGGGAGTTTTCTGGGGCCAACGTCCTGACTTTC
TRBD1 | TRBJ2-1 | TRBV11-2 | - | CASSLTGQLYNEQFF | TGTGCCAGCAGCTTAACGGGACAGTTATACAATGAGCAGTTCTTC
TRBD2 | TRBJ2-7 | TRBV7-2 | - | CASSLSGRTYEQYF | TGTGCCAGCAGCTTAAGCGGGAGGACCTACGAGCAGTACTTC
- | TRBJ2-7 | TRBV29-1 | - | CSVTYLSYEQYF | TGCAGCGTTACCTACCTCTCCTACGAGCAGTACTTC
TRBD1 | TRBJ1-4 | TRBV7-9 | - | CASSFSRTGGEKLFF | TGTGCCAGCAGCTTCAGTAGGACAGGGGGTGAAAAACTGTTTTTT
- | TRBJ2-7 | TRBV28 | - | CASIPRRGRSPYEQYF | TGTGCCAGCATCCCGAGGAGGGGGCGTTCCCCCTACGAGCAGTACTTC
- | TRBJ2-7 | TRBV7-2 | once | CASSPVPLAEPGIGQYF | TGTGCCAGCAGCCCAGTTCCCTTAGCGGAGCCGGGAATAGGGCAGTACTTC
- | TRBJ1-5 | TRBV10-3 | - | CAIREDRGNQPQHF | TGTGCCATCAGGGAAGACAGAGGCAATCAGCCCCAGCATTTT
TRBD1 | TRBJ2-7 | TRBV6-5 | - | CASSWGQGAYEQYF | TGTGCCAGCAGCTGGGGACAGGGGGCCTACGAGCAGTACTTC
TRBD1 | TRBJ2-1 | TRBV29-1 | few | CSVEQGAFNEQFF | TGCAGCGTTGAACAGGGGGCGTTCAATGAGCAGTTCTTC
- | TRBJ2-2 | TRBV28 | - | CASSPPQGLGGMEGRLFF | TGTGCCAGCAGTCCCCCCCAGGGACTGGGGGGCATGGAGGGCCGGCTGTTTTTT
- | TRBJ1-5 | TRBV28 | once | CASSLFGGPGDQPQHF | TGTGCCAGCAGTTTATTTGGGGGTCCGGGGGATCAGCCCCAGCATTTT
- | TRBJ1-5 | TRBV28 | few | CASSPGASNQPQHF | TGTGCCAGCAGCCCCGGGGCCAGCAATCAGCCCCAGCATTTT
- | TRBJ2-7 | TRBV7-2 | - | CASSLWRDQPADF | TGTGCCAGCAGCTTATGGCGGGACCAACCAGCGGACTTC
TRBD1 | TRBJ2-7 | TRBV11-2 | - | CASSSTSRDRAYEQYF | TGTGCCAGCAGCTCAACAAGCCGGGACAGGGCCTACGAGCAGTACTTC
- | TRBJ1-5 | TRBV19 | - | CASREAREGWEVRNQPQHF | TGTGCCAGTAGGGAAGCCCGGGAGGGTTGGGAGGTCCGCAATCAGCCCCAGCATTTT
TRBD1 | TRBJ2-7 | TRBV5-4 | - | CASSPDRGYYEQYF | TGTGCCAGCAGCCCGGACAGGGGGTACTACGAGCAGTACTTC
- | TRBJ2-7 | TRBV28 | - | CASSVPGYSYEQYF | TGTGCCAGCAGTGTCCCCGGGTACTCATACGAGCAGTACTTC
TRBD2 | TRBJ2-1 | TRBV7-3 | once | CASSLRSGVNEQFF | TGTGCCAGCAGCCTACGTAGCGGGGTCAATGAGCAGTTCTTC
- | TRBJ2-7 | TRBV5-4 | - | CASSAAGASSYEQYF | TGTGCCAGCAGCGCCGCGGGGGCGAGCTCCTACGAGCAGTACTTC
- | TRBJ1-2 | TRBV27 | - | CASSLQGNYGYTF | TGTGCCAGCAGTTTACAGGGGAACTATGGCTACACCTTC
- | TRBJ2-2 | TRBV2 | once | CASSRFTGELFF | TGTGCCAGCTCGAGGTTCACCGGGGAGCTGTTTTTT
- | TRBJ2-2 | TRBV7-9 | - | CASSSDQGGELFF | TGTGCCAGCAGCTCCGACCAGGGCGGGGAGCTGTTTTTT